The TCR beta chain under discussion was sequenced for a study of blood T cell repertoires in COVID-19. The germline gives CDR1 KGHDR, CDR2 SFDVKD. The CDR3 loop spans 13 amino acids. The ends were cut back, 0 bases at V and 4 bases at J, with 3 bases in the middle. The table came from immunoSEQ multiplex PCR; TCRdb's copy has only in-frame clones and leaves some out. Of 200,000 to 250,000 clones in the sample, around 83% were seen once. Enrolment of Seattle patients took place during active infection, and they were followed longitudinally. This chain connects TRBV24-1 to TRBJ1-3; D gene ambiguous. Sequenced input: peripheral blood. This receptor was obtained from an older woman with COVID-19, enrolled during active disease. CDR3 sequence (DNA): TGTGCCACCAGTGATTTGTCGGGAAACACCATATATTTT. As protein: CATSDLSGNTIYF.